A selection of T cell receptor beta chains follows, all from one sample in a study of blood T cell repertoires in COVID-19. Sequenced by immunoSEQ multiplex PCR; TCRdb stores in-frame clones only, minus some. The repertoire includes about 240,000 clones, roughly 86% of them detected once, and approximately 3% sits in the top ten. The sequenced material came from peripheral blood. These receptor sequences come from a woman in her twenties or thirties who had recovered from COVID-19. The CDR3 runs from the conserved cysteine through the conserved F or W. D genes are given only for firm matches. Not every row has a clone size; where given, it reads once, few, many or a size class.

CASAPSQGSNQPQHF	TGTGCCAGCGCCCCATCCCAGGGGAGCAATCAGCCCCAGCATTTT	once	TRBV6-5	TRBJ1-5	-
CASSQEGDTQYF	TGTGCCAGCAGCCAAGAGGGCGATACGCAGTATTTT	-	TRBV3-1/TRBV3-2	TRBJ2-3	-
CASSEAKNTGELFF	TGTGCCAGCAGTGAAGCTAAGAACACCGGGGAGCTGTTTTTT	-	TRBV2	TRBJ2-2	-
CASSSATGDLSYGYTF	TGTGCCAGCAGCTCCGCGACAGGAGACCTTTCATATGGCTACACCTTC	-	TRBV5-6	TRBJ1-2	-
CSVEVPEEASGRYEQYF	TGCAGCGTTGAAGTACCCGAAGAGGCCTCCGGTCGGTACGAGCAGTACTTC	-	TRBV29-1	TRBJ2-7	-
CASSDFPPGLAGDSGANVLTF	TGTGCCAGCAGTGATTTTCCCCCGGGACTAGCGGGTGACTCTGGGGCCAACGTCCTGACTTTC	-	TRBV2	TRBJ2-6	TRBD2
CASSFGAGPNSPLHF	TGTGCCAGCAGCTTTGGTGCAGGGCCTAATTCACCCCTCCACTTT	-	TRBV5-6	TRBJ1-6	-
CASSHERALTGLGNTIYF	TGCGCCAGCAGCCATGAACGCGCACTCACAGGGCTGGGGAACACCATATATTTT	-	TRBV4-1	TRBJ1-3	-
CASSEQTGGRGLLNTGELFF	TGTGCCAGCAGTGAACAAACTGGCGGCAGGGGGCTACTGAACACCGGGGAGCTGTTTTTT	-	TRBV6-1	TRBJ2-2	TRBD1
CASSTSLWAGGEETQYF	TGTGCCAGCAGCACTAGCTTATGGGCGGGGGGGGAAGAGACCCAGTACTTC	-	TRBV9	TRBJ2-5	TRBD2
CSASQVQGRHSNQPQHF	TGCAGTGCTAGTCAGGTGCAGGGGAGACATAGCAATCAGCCCCAGCATTTT	-	TRBV20-1	TRBJ1-5	-
CASSPGTGGGAGEQFF	TGTGCCAGCTCACCAGGAACGGGCGGGGGGGCTGGTGAGCAGTTCTTC	-	TRBV18	TRBJ2-1	TRBD2
CASSPGQGEYNEQFF	TGTGCCAGCAGCCCCGGACAGGGGGAATACAATGAGCAGTTCTTC	once	TRBV13	TRBJ2-1	TRBD1
CASSYDADRGGSNQPQHF	TGTGCCAGCAGTTACGACGCCGACAGGGGGGGGAGCAATCAGCCCCAGCATTTT	-	TRBV6-2/TRBV6-3	TRBJ1-5	TRBD1
CASSLERSEAFF	TGTGCCAGCAGCTTAGAGAGGTCTGAAGCTTTCTTT	-	TRBV11-2	TRBJ1-1	-
CASRAGTSGGAGSYNEQFF	TGTGCCAGCAGGGCAGGGACTAGCGGGGGGGCCGGGTCCTACAATGAGCAGTTCTTC	-	TRBV7-3	TRBJ2-1	TRBD2
CASSQVWEYEQYF	TGTGCCAGCAGCCAAGTTTGGGAGTACGAGCAGTACTTC	few	TRBV3-1/TRBV3-2	TRBJ2-7	-
CASSVQGGADTQYF	TGTGCCAGCAGCGTACAGGGGGGTGCAGATACGCAGTATTTT	-	TRBV9	TRBJ2-3	-
CASSEEGKYTF	TGTGCCAGCAGTGAGGAGGGGAAATACACCTTC	-	TRBV2	TRBJ1-2	-
CASSPRGQDYNEQFF	TGTGCCAGCAGCCCTCGGGGACAGGATTACAATGAGCAGTTCTTC	once	TRBV7-9	TRBJ2-1	TRBD1
CATSGGETATNEKLFF	TGTGCCACCAGTGGTGGAGAAACCGCAACTAATGAAAAACTGTTTTTT	once	TRBV24-1	TRBJ1-4	-
CASSSSDRANQPQHF	TGTGCCAGCAGTTCCTCGGACAGGGCTAACCAGCCCCAGCATTTT	-	TRBV6-2/TRBV6-3	TRBJ1-5	TRBD1
CASSSGQGRMNTEAFF	TGTGCCAGCAGTTCGGGACAGGGCCGCATGAACACTGAAGCTTTCTTT	-	TRBV6-2/TRBV6-3	TRBJ1-1	TRBD1
CASSGAFSGANVLTF	TGTGCCAGTAGTGGGGCCTTCTCTGGGGCCAACGTCCTGACTTTC	-	TRBV19	TRBJ2-6	-
CASSARQGYNEQFF	TGTGCCAGCAGTGCCCGACAGGGGTACAATGAGCAGTTCTTC	-	TRBV2	TRBJ2-1	TRBD1
CASRSGQGDNEQFF	TGTGCCAGCAGAAGCGGACAGGGGGACAATGAGCAGTTCTTC	-	TRBV6-5	TRBJ2-1	TRBD1
CASSFRWLAAGTDTQYF	TGTGCCAGCAGCTTTAGATGGCTAGCGGCGGGCACAGATACGCAGTATTTT	-	TRBV7-2	TRBJ2-3	TRBD2
CASSTGGPQTQYF	TGTGCCAGCAGCACGGGGGGCCCCCAGACCCAGTACTTC	-	TRBV7-2	TRBJ2-5	-
CASSIFSGAYNEQFF	TGTGCCAGTAGTATTTTTTCAGGGGCCTACAATGAGCAGTTCTTC	-	TRBV19	TRBJ2-1	-
CASSFSGPTDTQYF	TGTGCCAGCAGCTTTAGCGGACCCACAGATACGCAGTATTTT	-	TRBV7-3	TRBJ2-3	-
CASSPGTGYSPLHF	TGTGCCAGCAGCCCCGGGACAGGCTATTCACCCCTCCACTTT	once	TRBV9	TRBJ1-6	TRBD1
CASSWELAGGRGDTQYF	TGTGCCAGCAGCTGGGAACTAGCGGGGGGGCGCGGGGATACGCAGTATTTT	-	TRBV7-9	TRBJ2-3	TRBD2
CATAGTAGGELFF	TGCGCCACCGCCGGGACAGCTGGCGGGGAGCTGTTTTTT	many	TRBV5-1	TRBJ2-2	TRBD1
CASSFGWGTGNEQFF	TGTGCCAGCAGCTTCGGGTGGGGGACAGGGAATGAGCAGTTCTTC	-	TRBV11-2	TRBJ2-1	TRBD1
CASSLSGTGLGYGYTF	TGCGCCAGCAGCTTGTCCGGGACAGGGCTTGGGTATGGCTACACCTTC	-	TRBV5-1	TRBJ1-2	TRBD1
CASSLFGQGDTGELFF	TGCGCCAGCAGCTTGTTTGGGCAGGGTGACACCGGGGAGCTGTTTTTT	once	TRBV5-1	TRBJ2-2	-
CASSQGGVMNTEAFF	TGTGCCAGCAGCCAAGGGGGAGTTATGAACACTGAAGCTTTCTTT	-	TRBV3-1/TRBV3-2	TRBJ1-1	-
CATPPWTGFYEQYF	TGTGCCACCCCACCGTGGACAGGTTTTTACGAGCAGTACTTC	-	TRBV24-1	TRBJ2-7	TRBD1
CASSHTTGDGEQFF	TGTGCCAGCAGCCACACGACAGGAGATGGTGAGCAGTTCTTC	few	TRBV4-2	TRBJ2-1	-
CASSSERKRGNEQFF	TGTGCCAGCAGCTCTGAGAGAAAGCGGGGGAATGAGCAGTTCTTC	-	TRBV7-8	TRBJ2-1	TRBD2